The entry below gives a single TCR beta chain sequence along with its context. Some clones are missing from TCRdb's copy, which holds only in-frame ones; the method was immunoSEQ multiplex PCR. Here the sample spans around 25,000 clones, around 90% being singletons. This sample is part of a study of control samples from healthy donors and cancer patients. The CDR3 covers 16 residues. The germline V gene has CDR1 ENHRY and CDR2 SYGVKD. The V end lost 4 bases, the J end lost 4 bases, and 19 bases lay between the germline ends. The origin of this receptor is a man aged 45-65 years with lung cancer. What was sequenced was PBMCs. This chain links TRBV10-3 with TRBJ1-2; D gene uncertain. The CDR3 DNA is TGTGCCATCAGTGCATCAGTTTCCTCGCGGGGCTATGGCTACACCTTC. It encodes CAISASVSSRGYGYTF.